This passage covers 22 T cell receptor beta chains from one sample sequenced in a study of T cell repertoires in cytomegalovirus infection. TCRdb used MiXCR to reprocess the reads, holding one entry per CDR3 protein. The sample lists roughly 760,000 distinct CDR3 sequences, 35% occurring once. Sequencing input: PBMCs. Receptor source: a human donor in good health (CMV status not recorded). Some clones in this sample may be carry-over from other donors' samples.

V and J are TRBV7-3 and TRBJ2-6; D may be TRBD1 or TRBD2 (5 bases each). The V gene's germline CDR1 is SGHTA and CDR2 FQGTGA. This CDR3 comprises 18 residues. V was shortened by 4 bases and J by 2 bases, with 18 bases between the two germline ends. The CDR3 bases are TGTGCCAGCAGCTCCCCCGGGACCGCCTTACCTGGGGCCAACGTCCTGACTTTC. Its translation: CASSSPGTALPGANVLTF.

This clonotype appeared a few times. The chain combines TRBV20-1 with TRBJ2-1; tentatively, D is TRBD2 (6 bases). The CDR3 length is 11 residues. Trimming pared 3 bases from V and 6 bases from J, leaving 6 bases between. Germline V CDR1 and CDR2: DFQATT, SNEGSKA (reference sequence). The DNA for the CDR3 is TGCAGTGCTAGGGAGGGCAATGAGCAGTTCTTC. Protein sequence: CSAREGNEQFF.

V is TRBV7-9 and J is TRBJ1-1; D is ambiguous. CDR1 is SEHNR and CDR2 is FQNEAQ in the germline V gene (reference sequence). The ends were cut back, 4 bases at V and 11 bases at J, with 11 bases in the middle. There are 11 residues in the CDR3. The CDR3 reads CASSSGPGAFF. The DNA for the CDR3 is TGTGCCAGCAGCTCCGGTCCGGGGGCTTTCTTT.

The chain's CDR3 is CASTPEGRLYGYTF. The CDR3 DNA reads as TGTGCCAGCACCCCAGAGGGACGGTTGTATGGCTACACCTTC. The chain carries TRBV28 and TRBJ1-2; possible D gene TRBD1, 5 bases. The V and J ends lost 7 bases and 5 bases respectively, with 17 bases between them. CDR3 length: 14 residues. CDR1 is MDHEN, CDR2 SYDVKM, per germline.

Of note for this clonotype: Given a much more abundant clone one base away, this may be a read error. The V and J genes are TRBV7-3 and TRBJ2-3; 8 positions agree with TRBD1. Germline loops: CDR1 SGHTA, CDR2 FQGTGA. This CDR3 region has 13 residues. The CDR3 nucleotides are TGTTCCAGCAGCTCGACAGGGGCAGATACGCAGTATTTT. Translating it yields CSSSSTGADTQYF.

The J gene is TRBJ2-7, the V gene TRBV4-1; 11 nucleotides align to TRBD2. Germline V lookup: CDR1 MGHRA, CDR2 YSYEKL. With 0 bases clipped from V and 5 bases from J, the junction kept 12 bases outside the gene matches. This CDR3 has 18 amino acids. DNA for the CDR3: TGCGCCAGCAGCCAAGAACCGGGACTAGCGGTAGGGGAGCACGAGCAGTACTTC. Protein: CASSQEPGLAVGEHEQYF.

This clonotype was picked up many times. The rearrangement links TRBV24-1 to TRBJ1-3, with D tentatively TRBD1 (5 bases). The CDR3 is 17 amino acids. Trimming pared 3 bases from V and 5 bases from J, leaving 19 bases between. The germline V gene has CDR1 KGHDR and CDR2 SFDVKD. The DNA for the CDR3 is TGTGCCACCAGTGATCACCCCGGGACCGGCAGCAGAAACACCATATATTTT. This gives the protein CATSDHPGTGSRNTIYF.

This clonotype was counted between two and nine times. The genes are TRBV28 and TRBJ1-5; D is possibly TRBD1 (6 bases). Germline-derived CDR1 and CDR2 are MDHEN and SYDVKM. V lost 3 bases, J lost 9 bases, and 15 bases lay in between. The CDR3 has 14 residues. The CDR3 DNA reads as TGTGCCAGCAGTTTCATGACAGGTGGCGGGCCCCAGCATTTT. As protein: CASSFMTGGGPQHF.

The genes are TRBV10-3 and TRBJ1-4; 9 bases match TRBD1. Looked up from germline, CDR1 is ENHRY and CDR2 is SYGVKD. The CDR3 covers 14 residues. J was trimmed by 5 bases and V by 7 bases; bases with no gene match: 5. CDR3 DNA sequence: TGTGCCATCAAGTCCACAGGGGGCAATGAAAAACTGTTTTTT. Amino acids: CAIKSTGGNEKLFF.

The chain uses TRBV28 and TRBJ1-6; D is uncertain. The CDR3 is 15 residues long. V dropped 7 bases and J dropped 0 bases, with 10 bases sitting between them. CDR1 is MDHEN, CDR2 SYDVKM, per germline. CDR3 region: CASKWTSSYNSPLHF. CDR3 bases: TGTGCCAGCAAGTGGACCAGCTCCTATAATTCACCCCTCCACTTT.

In regard to this clonotype: This CDR3 is missing its conserved last phenylalanine or tryptophan, likely due to a read error. This CDR3 is CASSFNGEQFL. CDR3 sequence (DNA): TGTGCCAGCAGTTTTAATGGTGAGCAGTTCTTA. The V call is TRBV12-3 or TRBV12-4, the J call TRBJ2-1; D is uncertain. Between the trimmed V and J ends, which lost 3 bases and 9 bases, there was a span of 6 bases. The CDR3 totals 11 residues.

The rearrangement links TRBV19 to TRBJ1-5; no firm D call. Germline CDR1 is LNHDA and CDR2 is SQIVND (reference sequence). V was cut by 7 bases and J by 5 bases, with 12 bases left in between. This CDR3 is built from 13 residues. The CDR3 region has the DNA TGTGCCAGTAAAACTCGGGCAGATCAGCCCCAGCATTTT. As protein: CASKTRADQPQHF.

This clonotype was observed a handful of times. The CDR3 loop reads CASSPEGGPQPQHF. The CDR3 DNA follows: TGTGCCAGCAGTCCCGAGGGGGGACCGCAGCCCCAGCATTTT. The gene calls are TRBV27 and TRBJ1-5, with D possibly being TRBD1 (6 bases). Trimming left V 5 bases short and J 7 bases short, with 15 bases between. Germline V gene data show CDR1 as MNHEY and CDR2 as SMNVEV (reference sequence). The CDR3 has 14 amino acids.

This clonotype was detected a few times. The gene calls are TRBV6-1 and TRBJ2-3; perhaps D is TRBD1 or TRBD2 (5 bases each). Trimming cost V 1 base and J 0 bases, with 8 bases left between them. The CDR3 covers 15 residues. Germline-derived CDR1 and CDR2 are MNHNS and SASEGT. CDR3 region: CASSEGGYSTDTQYF. The CDR3 region has the DNA TGTGCCAGCAGTGAAGGGGGGTATAGCACAGATACGCAGTATTTT.

The chain has TRBV28 and TRBJ2-7; the match to TRBD1 covers 7 bases. CDR1 is MDHEN and CDR2 is SYDVKM in the germline V gene. This CDR3 has 15 amino acids. With V trimmed by 8 bases and J by 3 bases, 13 bases remained unmatched. This chain's CDR3 is CASLSWGQTVYEQYF. DNA for the CDR3: TGTGCCAGCTTGTCGTGGGGACAGACGGTCTACGAGCAGTACTTC.

The V and J genes are TRBV6-5 and TRBJ1-6; 10 nucleotides line up with TRBD1. CDR1 and CDR2 from the germline V gene are MNHEY and SVGAGI. V shed 0 bases, J shed 0 bases, and the junction held 2 bases outside the gene matches. This CDR3 is built from 18 residues. This CDR3 reads CASSYSDRGSSYNSPLHF. The CDR3 DNA reads TGTGCCAGCAGTTACTCGGACAGGGGGAGCTCCTATAATTCACCCCTCCACTTT.

Note on this clonotype: Relative to the germline gene, one junction end is altered; a read error may explain this. The rearrangement links TRBV28 to TRBJ1-3; tentatively, D is TRBD1 (5 bases). The length of the CDR3 is 17 residues. Germline loops: CDR1 MDHEN, CDR2 SYDVKM. The CDR3 DNA sequence: TGTGCCAGCCTCCCCTGGGGAGAAGGGGACCCTGGACACACCATATATTTT. The encoded protein is CASLPWGEGDPGHTIYF.

The table lists this clonotype with a few counts. The chain is built from TRBV20-1 and TRBJ2-7; D assignment may be TRBD1 or TRBD2 (5 bases each). Germline V gives CDR1 DFQATT, CDR2 SNEGSKA (reference sequence). The CDR3 consists of 14 residues. The V end lost 1 base, the J end lost 1 base, and 11 bases lay between the germline ends. CDR3 in amino acids: CSARAGTGSYEQYF. The CDR3 DNA sequence: TGCAGTGCTAGAGCAGGGACGGGATCCTACGAGCAGTACTTC.

The V gene is TRBV7-9, the J gene TRBJ1-1, with D perhaps matching TRBD1 (5 bases). The CDR3 runs 14 residues. Deletions cut 2 bases from V and 6 bases from J, with 13 bases between. From germline, CDR1 is SEHNR and CDR2 FQNEAQ (reference sequence). CDR3 in amino acids: CASSLIRGASEAFF. CDR3 in DNA: TGTGCCAGCAGCTTAATAAGGGGAGCCTCTGAAGCTTTCTTT.

This clonotype came up a few times. This chain uses TRBV19 with TRBJ1-1, with a tentative D call TRBD1 (6 bases). Per germline, CDR1 LNHDA and CDR2 SQIVND (reference sequence). CDR3 length equals 11 residues. V was trimmed by 6 bases and J by 7 bases, leaving 9 bases between them. Here the CDR3 DNA reads TGTGCCAGTAGCGACAGGAGTGAAGCTTTCTTT. This translates into CASSDRSEAFF.

Many counts were recorded for this clonotype. The chain recombines TRBV7-2 with TRBJ2-1; TRBD2 matches at 7 bases. Germline V CDR1 and CDR2: SGHTA, FQGNSA. V was clipped by 5 bases and J by 9 bases; unmatched bases: 4. The CDR3 extends over 12 amino acids. The CDR3 DNA is TGTGCCAGCAGCCGACTAGCACGTGAGCAGTTCTTC. Encoded protein: CASSRLAREQFF.

Worth noting for this clonotype: An end of the junction does not agree with germline; a read error may underlie this. V and J are TRBV7-9 and TRBJ1-1; 9 bases fit TRBD1. The CDR3 extends over 15 amino acids. Germline assignment: CDR1 SEHNR and CDR2 FQNEAQ (reference sequence). The CDR3 coding sequence is TGTTCCAGCAGAGATTACCGGGACAGGGCCTCTGAAGCTTTGTTT. This encodes CSSRDYRDRASEALF.